A selection of T cell receptor beta chains follows, all from one sample in a study of blood T cell repertoires in COVID-19. Libraries were prepared by immunoSEQ multiplex PCR; TCRdb keeps only in-frame clonotypes and omits some of them. This repertoire shows under 250,000 clones, about 86% found once; its top ten account for more than 1.2%. Sample: peripheral blood. These receptors all come from a man older than 75 with acute or convalescent COVID-19. The CDR3 runs from the conserved cysteine through the conserved F or W. Each record gives: D gene, J gene, V gene, clone size, CDR3 DNA, CDR3 protein. A D gene is named only where the DNA matches it firmly. Clone size is stated in some rows and not others, as once, few, many or a class when expanded.

D: NA
J: TRBJ1-4
V: TRBV6-5
size: few
DNA: TGTGCCAGCAGTTACTCGAGATATAATGAAAAACTGTTTTTT
CDR3: CASSYSRYNEKLFF

D: TRBD1
J: TRBJ1-2
V: TRBV3-1/TRBV3-2
size: NA
DNA: TGTGCCAGCAGCACTCGGACAGGGGGCTTACGTTACGGCTACACCTTC
CDR3: CASSTRTGGLRYGYTF

D: TRBD2
J: TRBJ2-3
V: TRBV7-9
size: once
DNA: TGTGCCAGCAGTTCCGGGACTAGCGGGGTTGATACGCAGTATTTT
CDR3: CASSSGTSGVDTQYF

D: NA
J: TRBJ2-3
V: TRBV19
size: NA
DNA: TGTGCCAGTAGTCCCCGGGTTCGGGCAGATACGCAGTATTTT
CDR3: CASSPRVRADTQYF

D: NA
J: TRBJ2-1
V: TRBV15
size: NA
DNA: TGTGCCACCAGCAGAGGCGGGGCGGGGCCCGACAATGAGCAGTTCTTC
CDR3: CATSRGGAGPDNEQFF

D: NA
J: TRBJ1-2
V: TRBV27
size: NA
DNA: TGTGCCAGCAGTTTTTCCGGGAGCCTCTACACCTTC
CDR3: CASSFSGSLYTF

D: NA
J: TRBJ2-7
V: TRBV18
size: few
DNA: TGTGCCAGCTCACCACAGGGGACCTACGAGCAGTACTTC
CDR3: CASSPQGTYEQYF

D: TRBD1
J: TRBJ2-7
V: TRBV5-1
size: NA
DNA: TGCGCCAGCAGCTCTCAGGGAGCAGGGGGAATATACGAGCAGTACTTC
CDR3: CASSSQGAGGIYEQYF

D: NA
J: TRBJ1-2
V: TRBV28
size: NA
DNA: TGTGCCAGCAGGCAGACGGGTGGCTACACCTTC
CDR3: CASRQTGGYTF

D: NA
J: TRBJ1-5
V: TRBV7-2
size: NA
DNA: TGTGCCAGCAGCTTGGCGGGGGCGAGAGGTCAGCCCCAGCATTTT
CDR3: CASSLAGARGQPQHF

D: NA
J: TRBJ2-3
V: TRBV3-1/TRBV3-2
size: NA
DNA: TGTGCCAGCAGCCAACCCGGTGCGAGGTTGGGTACGCAGTATTTT
CDR3: CASSQPGARLGTQYF

D: NA
J: TRBJ2-5
V: TRBV5-1
size: NA
DNA: TGCGCCAGCAGCTTGGGCCTAACTCAAGAGACCCAGTACTTC
CDR3: CASSLGLTQETQYF

D: TRBD2
J: TRBJ2-2
V: TRBV7-6
size: NA
DNA: TGTGCCAGCAGCTTTCCATTAGCGGGAGTAAACACCGGGGAGCTGTTTTTT
CDR3: CASSFPLAGVNTGELFF

D: NA
J: TRBJ1-1
V: TRBV4-3
size: NA
DNA: TGCGCCAGCAGCCTGTCAACAGGGTGGACTGAAGCTTTCTTT
CDR3: CASSLSTGWTEAFF

D: TRBD1
J: TRBJ1-6
V: TRBV2
size: few
DNA: TGTGCCAGCGTACGGGACAGCAATTCACCCCTCCACTTT
CDR3: CASVRDSNSPLHF

D: NA
J: TRBJ2-2
V: TRBV21-1
size: NA
DNA: TGTGCCAGCAGCAAAGCGAAGCGGGAGAAGGACACCGGGGAGCTGTTTTTT
CDR3: CASSKAKREKDTGELFF

D: NA
J: TRBJ2-2
V: TRBV7-8
size: NA
DNA: TGTGCCAGCAGCTTCCAGTCCACCGGGGAGCTGTTTTTT
CDR3: CASSFQSTGELFF

D: NA
J: TRBJ1-1
V: TRBV18
size: NA
DNA: TGTGCCAGCTCACCAACGCAGGGCACTGAAGCTTTCTTT
CDR3: CASSPTQGTEAFF

D: NA
J: TRBJ1-2
V: TRBV4-2
size: few
DNA: TGTGCCAGCAGCCAAGGGACGACAGACTATGGCTACACCTTC
CDR3: CASSQGTTDYGYTF

D: TRBD1
J: TRBJ2-7
V: TRBV28
size: NA
DNA: TGTGCCAGCAGTTTACAGGGGGCCGGCTACGAGCAGTACTTC
CDR3: CASSLQGAGYEQYF

D: NA
J: TRBJ2-7
V: TRBV15
size: NA
DNA: TGTGCCACCAGCTTCGATACTACCGCGTACGAGCAGTACTTC
CDR3: CATSFDTTAYEQYF

D: NA
J: TRBJ1-1
V: TRBV7-9
size: NA
DNA: TGTGCCAGCAGCTTAGGAGGGGGTTACACTGAAGCTTTCTTT
CDR3: CASSLGGGYTEAFF

D: NA
J: TRBJ2-2
V: TRBV2
size: NA
DNA: TGTGCCAGCAGTGCCGGGACACCTGACACCGGGGAGCTGTTTTTT
CDR3: CASSAGTPDTGELFF

D: NA
J: TRBJ2-1
V: TRBV9
size: NA
DNA: TGTGCCAGCAGCGTAGTTGACGGAGACAATGAGCAGTTCTTC
CDR3: CASSVVDGDNEQFF

D: TRBD1
J: TRBJ2-5
V: TRBV28
size: NA
DNA: TGTGCCAGCAGTTTCACAGGGGGTCGGGAGACCCAGTACTTC
CDR3: CASSFTGGRETQYF

D: NA
J: TRBJ2-7
V: TRBV2
size: NA
DNA: TGTGCCAGCAGGGGGACAATGATATCCTACGAGCAGTACTTC
CDR3: CASRGTMISYEQYF

D: NA
J: TRBJ2-3
V: TRBV5-1
size: NA
DNA: TGCGCCAGCAGCGACAAGAGGGACACAGATACGCAGTATTTT
CDR3: CASSDKRDTDTQYF

D: TRBD1
J: TRBJ2-6
V: TRBV2
size: NA
DNA: TGTGCCAGAGGACAGGGCTTCTCTGGGGCCAACGTCCTGACTTTC
CDR3: CARGQGFSGANVLTF

D: NA
J: TRBJ2-5
V: TRBV19
size: NA
DNA: TGTGCCAGTAGTCTGGAGCTACAAGAGACCCAGTACTTC
CDR3: CASSLELQETQYF

D: NA
J: TRBJ1-5
V: TRBV19
size: few
DNA: TGTGCCAGTAGTATCAGGGGAGCAGGGAATCAGCCCCAGCATTTT
CDR3: CASSIRGAGNQPQHF

D: NA
J: TRBJ2-1
V: TRBV21-1
size: NA
DNA: TGTGCCAGCCCCTGGGGGGCCTACAATGAGCAGTTCTTC
CDR3: CASPWGAYNEQFF

D: TRBD2
J: TRBJ2-7
V: TRBV5-1
size: NA
DNA: TGCGCCAGCAGCTTAAGATCCGGGACTAGCGGGTCCTACGAGCAGTACTTC
CDR3: CASSLRSGTSGSYEQYF

D: NA
J: TRBJ1-2
V: TRBV6-2/TRBV6-3
size: few
DNA: TGTGCCAGCAGTTACTCGGTGACACCCTATGGCTACACCTTC
CDR3: CASSYSVTPYGYTF

D: TRBD1
J: TRBJ1-6
V: TRBV5-1
size: NA
DNA: TGCGCCAGCAGCTTGGGGACAGGGGGTAATTCACCCCTCCACTTT
CDR3: CASSLGTGGNSPLHF

D: NA
J: TRBJ1-3
V: TRBV7-3
size: NA
DNA: TGTGCCAGCAGCTCCAGTGGGGGCCGAGGTCCCGGAAACACCATATATTTT
CDR3: CASSSSGGRGPGNTIYF

D: NA
J: TRBJ2-7
V: TRBV7-8
size: NA
DNA: TGTGCCAGCAGCTTAAAATCCAGGGTCGAGCAGTACTTC
CDR3: CASSLKSRVEQYF

D: TRBD1
J: TRBJ1-1
V: TRBV13
size: NA
DNA: TGTGCCAGCAGCCTCCCCCCTCGTTTTGACAGGGGCACTGAAGCTTTCTTT
CDR3: CASSLPPRFDRGTEAFF

D: NA
J: TRBJ2-3
V: TRBV25-1
size: NA
DNA: TGTGCCAGCAGTGAAACCGGGACTAGCACAGATACGCAGTATTTT
CDR3: CASSETGTSTDTQYF

D: NA
J: TRBJ2-7
V: TRBV6-5
size: NA
DNA: TGTGCCAGCAGTAGTATTGGGACAGAGGACTACGTGCAGTACTTC
CDR3: CASSSIGTEDYVQYF

D: TRBD2
J: TRBJ2-7
V: TRBV28
size: few
DNA: TGTGCCAGCAGTCCCGCCGGACTAGCGGGAGTCTACGAGCAGTACTTC
CDR3: CASSPAGLAGVYEQYF

D: TRBD2
J: TRBJ2-7
V: TRBV10-3
size: few
DNA: TGTGCCATCAGAGAGGGACTAGCGGGAGTGGACGAGCAGTACTTC
CDR3: CAIREGLAGVDEQYF

D: TRBD2
J: TRBJ2-3
V: TRBV7-3
size: NA
DNA: TGTGCCAGCAGCCCCTTAGGCGGGAGTACAGATACGCAGTATTTT
CDR3: CASSPLGGSTDTQYF

D: TRBD1
J: TRBJ2-2
V: TRBV4-2
size: NA
DNA: TGTGCCAGCAGCCATAGTTCAGGGGGCTCCGGGGAGCTGTTTTTT
CDR3: CASSHSSGGSGELFF

D: NA
J: TRBJ2-3
V: TRBV11-2
size: NA
DNA: TGTGCCAGCAGCACGACCCGGGACACGGCGAACACAGATACGCAGTATTTT
CDR3: CASSTTRDTANTDTQYF

D: NA
J: TRBJ2-5
V: TRBV7-3
size: NA
DNA: TGTGCCAGCAGCTTTGGGGGGGCCAGGGAGACCCAGTACTTC
CDR3: CASSFGGARETQYF

D: NA
J: TRBJ2-7
V: TRBV2
size: once
DNA: TGTGCCAGCAGTGACCAAGGGGGTAGCTCCTACGAGCAGTACTTC
CDR3: CASSDQGGSSYEQYF

D: TRBD1
J: TRBJ1-4
V: TRBV19
size: NA
DNA: TGTGCCAGTAGTCCTCTCCGGGACAGGGCTGATGAAAAACTGTTTTTT
CDR3: CASSPLRDRADEKLFF

D: TRBD2
J: TRBJ2-1
V: TRBV5-1
size: NA
DNA: TGCGCCAGCAGCTGGGGGACTAGCGGGACGACTCGCCGCGAGCAGTTCTTC
CDR3: CASSWGTSGTTRREQFF

D: NA
J: TRBJ2-3
V: TRBV24-1
size: once
DNA: TGTGCCACCAGTGACGGGGGAACAGATACGCAGTATTTT
CDR3: CATSDGGTDTQYF